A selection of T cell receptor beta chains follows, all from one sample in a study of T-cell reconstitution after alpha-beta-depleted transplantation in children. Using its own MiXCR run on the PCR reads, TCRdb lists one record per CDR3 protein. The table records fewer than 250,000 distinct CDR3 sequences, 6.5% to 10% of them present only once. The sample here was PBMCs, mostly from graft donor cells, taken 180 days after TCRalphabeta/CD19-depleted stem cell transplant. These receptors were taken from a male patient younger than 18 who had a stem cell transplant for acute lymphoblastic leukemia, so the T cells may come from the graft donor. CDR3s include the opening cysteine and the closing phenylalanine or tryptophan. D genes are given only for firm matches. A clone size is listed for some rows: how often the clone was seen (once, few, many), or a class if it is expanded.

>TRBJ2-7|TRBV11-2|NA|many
CASSLSVRLTSYEQYF
TGTGCCAGCAGCTTATCGGTCAGGTTAACTTCCTACGAGCAGTACTTC
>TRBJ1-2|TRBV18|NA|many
CASSRDYRRGNYGYTF
TGTGCCAGCTCACGGGACTACAGGCGAGGAAATTATGGCTACACCTTC
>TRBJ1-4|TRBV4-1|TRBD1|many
CASSQVGQGGKLFF
TGCGCCAGCAGCCAAGTGGGACAGGGAGGAAAACTGTTTTTT
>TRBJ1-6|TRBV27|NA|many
CASSLFGREGPLHF
TGTGCCAGCAGTTTATTCGGCAGGGAGGGACCCCTCCACTTT
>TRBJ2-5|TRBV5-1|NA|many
CASSLEQETQYF
TGCGCCAGCAGCTTGGAGCAGGAGACCCAGTACTTC
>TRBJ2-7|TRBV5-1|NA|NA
CASSLVRESREQYF
TGCGCCAGCAGCTTGGTTAGGGAGAGTCGCGAGCAGTACTTC
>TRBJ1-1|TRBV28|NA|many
CASSLRGAYTEAFF
TGTGCCAGCAGTTTAAGAGGGGCGTACACTGAAGCTTTCTTT
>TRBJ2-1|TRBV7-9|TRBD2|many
CASSPTSGLHEQFF
TGTGCCAGCAGCCCGACTAGCGGGCTTCATGAGCAGTTCTTC
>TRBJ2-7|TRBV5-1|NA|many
CASSLGGPYEQYF
TGCGCCAGCAGCTTGGGGGGCCCCTACGAGCAGTACTTC
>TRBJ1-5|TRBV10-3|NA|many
CATGRGGQPQHF
TGTGCCACCGGTCGTGGGGGGCAGCCCCAGCATTTT
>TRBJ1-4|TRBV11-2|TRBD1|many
CASSLEGQGNEKLFF
TGTGCCAGCAGCTTAGAGGGACAGGGGAATGAAAAACTGTTTTTT
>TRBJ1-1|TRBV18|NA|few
CASSPTWGGMNTEAFF
TGTGCCAGCTCCCCTACATGGGGCGGAATGAACACTGAAGCTTTCTTT
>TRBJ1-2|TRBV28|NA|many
CASSFFGDSTNYGYTF
TGTGCCAGCAGTTTTTTCGGGGACTCTACCAACTATGGCTACACCTTC
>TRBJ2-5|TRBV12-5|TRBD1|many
CASARDREETQYF
TGTGCTAGTGCCAGGGACAGGGAAGAGACCCAGTACTTC